Below, one TCR beta chain is given with its context. The germline CDR1 and CDR2 sequences are SGDLS and YYNGEE. The length of the CDR3 is 16 residues. V lost 3 bases and J lost 3, with 17 bases in between. These data are taken from a study of shared clonotypes between healthy human individuals. Measured with immunoSEQ multiplex PCR; TCRdb has only the in-frame clones, and not every one. The sample lists about 1,500,000 clones; 95% to 97% were seen once. Sample: naive CD4+ T cells sorted from blood. As for subset: CD45RA+ positively selected. The sequence came from a man aged 25-45 years in good health. The rearrangement joins TRBV9 to TRBJ2-3; D assignment may be TRBD1 or TRBD2 (5 bases each). Here the CDR3 reads CASSDLGTAMTDTQYF. DNA for the CDR3: TGTGCCAGCAGCGATCTCGGGACCGCCATGACAGATACGCAGTATTTT. Together with reference TRBV9 and TRBJ2-3, the CDR3 gives the full variable domain: DSGVTQTPKHLITATGQRVTLRCSPRSGDLSVYWYQQSLDQGLQFLIQYYNGEERAKGNILERFSAQQFPDLHSELNLSSLELGDSALYFCASSDLGTAMTDTQYFGPGTRLTVL.